This T cell receptor beta chain emerged from a study of early T cells in non-severe SARS-CoV-2 infection. General study findings and limits: Using VDJdb, the matching emphasized anti-spike CD8 responses while missing private and CD4 specificities.

This clonotype showed up just a few times. Its antigen is not known. Unique molecular identifiers were added to individual cDNA molecules. TCRdb ran MiXCR on the 5' RACE reads and lists one entry per CDR3 protein. Counted here are 85,000 to 100,000 distinct CDR3 sequences, approximately 11% occurring once; the ten biggest clones make up around 4.8%. Trimming pared 2 bases from V and 1 base from J, leaving 11 bases between. The CDR3 has 14 amino acids. Germline CDR1 SQVTM, CDR2 ANQGSEA. This clonotype was obtained from an adult who was a healthcare worker with PCR-confirmed SARS-CoV-2 infection or an uninfected control (not recorded which). The chain has TRBV29-1 and TRBJ1-2, with D tentatively TRBD1 (5 bases). The material sequenced was whole blood, taken at baseline. The CDR3 bases are TGCAGCGTTGAACCCCCGGACAATAACTATGGCTACACCTTC. Its translation is CSVEPPDNNYGYTF.